This entry features one T cell receptor (beta chain) sequence. Its antigen target is currently unknown. No base quality values were provided; no much bigger clone lies one nucleotide off. The data derive from a study of CD8+ T cells in alopecia areata (dated by TCRdb to about 2018). As for the study more broadly: High-throughput TCRbeta sequencing was used to examine T cell clonal expansion in alopecia areata in both the C3H/HeJ mouse model and human patients. Scalp tissue and sorted CD4+ and CD8+ peripheral blood T cells from patchy and totalis/universalis alopecia areata patients and from healthy controls were covered by human TCRbeta sequencing. Scalp clonality was compared among normal scalp (n=4), patchy alopecia areata scalp (n=8), and alopecia totalis/universalis scalp (n=8). RNA was obtained with the PAXgene miRNA kit for fixed scalp, the miRNeasy kit for PBMCs, and the RNeasy kit for mouse skin. Amplification of TCRbeta CDR3 regions was done by immunoSEQ multiplex PCR using 35 Vbeta forward primers and 13 Jbeta reverse primers. General conclusions and limits of the study: Shared TCR sequences between patients were less evident than in mice, which may be partly attributable to HLA diversity in the patient population. Scalp TCR repertoire analysis is complicated because resident alphabeta T cells in normal human skin are also sequenced, whereas mouse skin is dominated by gammadelta T cells. Higher clonality and more expanded CD8+ clones were observed in lesional scalp than in normal scalp, particularly in alopecia totalis/universalis, a finding suggestive of antigenic drive.

The library came from the immunoSEQ multiplex PCR assay. For TCR sequencing, RNA was extracted from every sample and reverse transcribed into cDNA to serve as template. First-strand cDNA was synthesized with SuperScript III using a 2:1 mix of oligo-dT and random hexamers. Amplification bias was assessed with a synthetic immune receptor repertoire, and residual bias was removed computationally. In the authors' own workflow: Raw reads were preprocessed to remove errors, and CDR3 was defined according to IMGT conventions as the region from the conserved cysteine to phenylalanine. Clonality was computed as 1 minus the Shannon entropy, with the entropy normalized by log2 of the number of productive unique TCRs. Scalp TCRbeta sequences were cross-referenced with sorted blood CD4 and CD8 repertoires so that the CD4 or CD8 identity of scalp clones could be inferred. Drawn from immuneACCESS, this table holds only the in-frame rearrangements with V and J called that TCRdb kept. Clones are partly lost; checked studies trace under half to an unresolved V gene and leave the rest unexplained. V, J and clone size are taken as reported in that table, and D and trimming were inferred from the DNA itself. In all, the sample holds roughly 30,000 clones, and 62% of those were seen once. Roughly 18% of the sample lies in the top ten.

Peripheral blood and lesional scalp punch biopsies were obtained from patients with alopecia areata. After PBMCs were isolated by density centrifugation and stained for CD3, CD4 and CD8, a FACSAria was used to sort CD4+ and CD8+ T cells. The untreated alopecia areata patients were recruited through a multicenter biomarker study. For roughly five biomarker-study patients, blood CD8+ T cells were further sorted into NKG2D-low and NKG2D-high fractions. The source material was NKG2D-high CD8+ T cells sorted from blood. What this sample's cell subset or site label stands for: sorted CD8+ NKG2D-high blood T cells. The TCR was taken from a human donor with alopecia areata.

The DNA reads TGTGCCAGCAGCTTTGTAGAGACCCAGTACTTC. This codes for CASSFVETQYF. The chain uses TRBV7-9 and TRBJ2-5; the D gene is not confidently resolved. V was cut back by 3 bases and J by 4 bases, leaving a gap of 3 bases between them. CDR1 and CDR2, per the germline V gene (reference sequence), are SEHNR and FQNEAQ. Spanning cysteine to phenylalanine, the CDR3 consists of 11 amino acids. The entry retains the CDR3 DNA only, 33 bases that are in frame from base 1.